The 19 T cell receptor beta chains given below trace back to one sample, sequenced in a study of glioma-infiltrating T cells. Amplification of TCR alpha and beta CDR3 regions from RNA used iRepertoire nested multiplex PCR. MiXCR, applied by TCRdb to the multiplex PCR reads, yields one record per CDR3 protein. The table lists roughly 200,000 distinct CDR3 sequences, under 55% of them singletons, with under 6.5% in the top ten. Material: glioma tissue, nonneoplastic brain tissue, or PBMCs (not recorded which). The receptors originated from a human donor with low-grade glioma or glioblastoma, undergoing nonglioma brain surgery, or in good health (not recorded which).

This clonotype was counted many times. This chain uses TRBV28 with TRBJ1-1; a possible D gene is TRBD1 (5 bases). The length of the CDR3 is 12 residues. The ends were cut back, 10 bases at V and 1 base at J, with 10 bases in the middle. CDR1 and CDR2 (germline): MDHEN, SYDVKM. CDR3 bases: TGTGCCACCAGGACACAGAACACTGAAGCTTTCTTT. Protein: CATRTQNTEAFF.

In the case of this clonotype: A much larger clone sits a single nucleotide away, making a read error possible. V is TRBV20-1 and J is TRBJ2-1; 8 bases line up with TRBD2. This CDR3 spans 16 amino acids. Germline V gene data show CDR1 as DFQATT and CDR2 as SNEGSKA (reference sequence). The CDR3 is CSDRDWGLGPYNEQFF. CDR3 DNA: TGCAGTGATAGAGATTGGGGACTAGGGCCCTACAATGAGCAGTTCTTC.

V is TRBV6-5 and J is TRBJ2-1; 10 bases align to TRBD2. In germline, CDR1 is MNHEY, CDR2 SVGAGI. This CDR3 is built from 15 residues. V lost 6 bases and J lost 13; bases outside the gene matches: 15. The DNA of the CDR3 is TGTGCCAGCAGCTTATATCTAGCGGGAGCAGAGACCCAGTTCTTC. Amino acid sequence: CASSLYLAGAETQFF.

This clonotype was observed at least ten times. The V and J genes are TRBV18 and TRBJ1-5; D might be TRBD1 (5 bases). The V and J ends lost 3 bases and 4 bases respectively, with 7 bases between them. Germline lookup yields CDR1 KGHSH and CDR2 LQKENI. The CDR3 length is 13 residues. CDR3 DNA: TGTGCCAGCTCACCCGGACAAAATCAGCCCCAGCATTTT. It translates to CASSPGQNQPQHF.

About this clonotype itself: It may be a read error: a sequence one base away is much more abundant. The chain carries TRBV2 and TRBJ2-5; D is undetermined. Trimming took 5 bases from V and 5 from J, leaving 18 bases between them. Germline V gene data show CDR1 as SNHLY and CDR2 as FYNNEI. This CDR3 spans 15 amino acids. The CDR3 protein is CASSRAKGIGETQYF. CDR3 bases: TGTGCCAGCAGTCGGGCCAAAGGGATTGGGGAGACCCAGTACTTC.

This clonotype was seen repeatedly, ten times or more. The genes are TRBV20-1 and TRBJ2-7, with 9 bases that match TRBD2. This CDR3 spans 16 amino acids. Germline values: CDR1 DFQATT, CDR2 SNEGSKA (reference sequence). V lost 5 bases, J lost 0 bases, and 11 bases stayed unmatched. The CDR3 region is CSAFTSGPTDSYEQYF. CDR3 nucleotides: TGCAGTGCTTTTACTAGCGGGCCTACTGACTCCTACGAGCAGTACTTC.

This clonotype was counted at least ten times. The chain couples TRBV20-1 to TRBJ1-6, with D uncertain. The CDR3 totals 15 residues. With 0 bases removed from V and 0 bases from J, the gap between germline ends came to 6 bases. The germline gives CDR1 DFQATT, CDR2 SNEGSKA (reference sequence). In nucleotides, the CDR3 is TGCAGTGCTAGAGATTGGTCCTCCTATAATTCACCCCTCCACTTT. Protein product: CSARDWSSYNSPLHF.

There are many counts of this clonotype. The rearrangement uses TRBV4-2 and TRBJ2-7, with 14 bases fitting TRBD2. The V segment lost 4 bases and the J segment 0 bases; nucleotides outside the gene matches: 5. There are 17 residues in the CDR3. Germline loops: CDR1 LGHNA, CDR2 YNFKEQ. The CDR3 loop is CASSPSGLAGVSYEQYF. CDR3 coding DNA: TGTGCCAGCAGCCCATCGGGACTAGCGGGAGTCTCCTACGAGCAGTACTTC.

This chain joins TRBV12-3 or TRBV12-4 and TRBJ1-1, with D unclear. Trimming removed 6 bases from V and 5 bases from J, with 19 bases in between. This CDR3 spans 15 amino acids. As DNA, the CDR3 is TGTGCCAGCAGACCCGATCCCTCTAGGAAGACTGAAGCTTTCTTT. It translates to CASRPDPSRKTEAFF.

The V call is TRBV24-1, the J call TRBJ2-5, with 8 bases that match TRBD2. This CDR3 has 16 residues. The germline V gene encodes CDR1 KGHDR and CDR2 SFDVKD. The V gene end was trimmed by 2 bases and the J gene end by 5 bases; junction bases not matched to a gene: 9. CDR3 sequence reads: CATSDSRFSGVETQYF. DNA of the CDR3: TGTGCCACCAGTGATTCCCGTTTTAGCGGGGTCGAGACCCAGTACTTC.

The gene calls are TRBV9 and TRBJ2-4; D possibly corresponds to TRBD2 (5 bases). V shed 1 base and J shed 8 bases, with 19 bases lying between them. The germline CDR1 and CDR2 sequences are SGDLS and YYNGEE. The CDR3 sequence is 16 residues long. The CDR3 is CASSVLGEPGRHIQYF. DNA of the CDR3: TGTGCCAGCAGCGTACTCGGGGAGCCCGGTAGACACATTCAGTACTTC.

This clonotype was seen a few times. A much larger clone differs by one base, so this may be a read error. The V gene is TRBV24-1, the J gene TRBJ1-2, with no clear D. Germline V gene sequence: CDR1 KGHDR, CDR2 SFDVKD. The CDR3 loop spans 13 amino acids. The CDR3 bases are TGTGCCACCAGTGATTACCCTGGAACTGGCTGCACCTTC. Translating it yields CATSDYPGTGCTF.

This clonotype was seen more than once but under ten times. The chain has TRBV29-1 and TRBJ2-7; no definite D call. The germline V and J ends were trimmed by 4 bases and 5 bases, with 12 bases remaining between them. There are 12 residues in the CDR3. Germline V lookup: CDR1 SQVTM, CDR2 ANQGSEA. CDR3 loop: CSVVGRLHEQYF. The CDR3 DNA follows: TGCAGCGTTGTGGGCAGGCTCCACGAGCAGTACTTC.

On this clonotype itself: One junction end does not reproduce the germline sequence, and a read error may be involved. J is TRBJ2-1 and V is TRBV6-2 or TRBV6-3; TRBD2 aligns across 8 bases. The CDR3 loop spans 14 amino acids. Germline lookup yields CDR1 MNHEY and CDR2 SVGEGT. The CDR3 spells CASSRKREYNEQPF. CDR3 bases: TGTGCCAGCAGTCGGAAGCGGGAGTACAATGAGCAGCCCTTC.

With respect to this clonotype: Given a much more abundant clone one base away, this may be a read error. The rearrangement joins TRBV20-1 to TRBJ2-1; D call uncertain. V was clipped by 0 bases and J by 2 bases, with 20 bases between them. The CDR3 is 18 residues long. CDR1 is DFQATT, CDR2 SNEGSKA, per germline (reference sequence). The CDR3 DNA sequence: TGCAGTGCTAGAGACCCAGGCGGCAGTGTAGGCCCCTACAATGAGCAGTTCTTC. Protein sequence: CSARDPGGSVGPYNEQFF.

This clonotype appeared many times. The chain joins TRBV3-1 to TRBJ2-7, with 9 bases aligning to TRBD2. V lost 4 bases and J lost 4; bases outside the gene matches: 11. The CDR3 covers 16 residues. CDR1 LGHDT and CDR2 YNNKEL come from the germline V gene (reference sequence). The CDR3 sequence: CASSRGRPTSGYEQYF. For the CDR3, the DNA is TGTGCCAGCAGCCGGGGTCGCCCGACTAGCGGATACGAGCAGTACTTC.

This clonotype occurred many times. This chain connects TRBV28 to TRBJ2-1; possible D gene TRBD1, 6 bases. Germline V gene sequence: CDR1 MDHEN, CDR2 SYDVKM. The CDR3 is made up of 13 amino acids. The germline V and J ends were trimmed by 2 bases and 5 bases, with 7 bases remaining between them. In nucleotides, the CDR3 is TGTGCCAGCAGTTTAGGGACACACAATGAGCAGTTCTTC. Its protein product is CASSLGTHNEQFF.

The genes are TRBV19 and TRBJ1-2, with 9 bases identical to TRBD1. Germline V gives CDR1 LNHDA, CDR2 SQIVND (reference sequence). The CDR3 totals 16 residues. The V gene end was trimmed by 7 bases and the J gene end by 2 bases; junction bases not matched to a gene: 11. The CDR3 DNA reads TGTGCCAGTATTCGGGACAGGGATTCGGCGAACTATGGCTACACCTTC. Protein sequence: CASIRDRDSANYGYTF.

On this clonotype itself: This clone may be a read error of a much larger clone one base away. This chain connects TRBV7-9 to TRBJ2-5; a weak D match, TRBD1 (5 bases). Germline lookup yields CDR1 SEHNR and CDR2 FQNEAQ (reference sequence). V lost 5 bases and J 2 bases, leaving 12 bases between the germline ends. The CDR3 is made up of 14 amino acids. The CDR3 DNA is TGTGCCAGCAGCCCCCGTGGGGCACAAGAGACCCAGTACTTC. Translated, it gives CASSPRGAQETQYF.